This T cell receptor beta chain was profiled in a study of vaccination effects on CD4 cells after COVID-19. Study observations and caveats: Few convalescent patients were studied, and early post-infection samples were lacking. At late timepoints after vaccination, vaccine- and infection-induced clones shrank markedly.

With respect to this clone: Its antigen is as yet unknown.

TCRdb's table, derived via immunoSEQ multiplex PCR, lists solely in-frame clones and lacks some. The repertoire includes just over 55,000 clones, about 81% of them detected once, and around 4% sits in the top ten. When nine to ten days of culture had elapsed, CD4+ T cells were isolated. Every participant took two doses of the BNT162b2 or mRNA-1273 vaccine. Neither prior SARS-CoV-2 infection nor positive nucleocapsid antibodies were present in the vaccine recipients. Fresh IL-2-containing medium replaced half the medium on days 3 and 7. Trimming shortened V by 5 bases and J by 3 bases, and 17 bases separated the two germline ends. Germline V lookup: CDR1 SEHNR, CDR2 FQNEAQ (reference sequence). CDR3 length: 15 amino acids.

This clonotype was sampled from a human donor who received a COVID-19 vaccine. Sequencing was performed on CD4+ T cells from PBMCs cultured without peptide, taken after COVID-19 vaccination. The rearrangement links TRBV7-9 to TRBJ2-7; D is possibly TRBD1 (6 bases). The CDR3: CASSPTGYRFYEQYF. The CDR3 bases are TGTGCCAGCAGCCCTACAGGGTATAGGTTCTACGAGCAGTACTTC.